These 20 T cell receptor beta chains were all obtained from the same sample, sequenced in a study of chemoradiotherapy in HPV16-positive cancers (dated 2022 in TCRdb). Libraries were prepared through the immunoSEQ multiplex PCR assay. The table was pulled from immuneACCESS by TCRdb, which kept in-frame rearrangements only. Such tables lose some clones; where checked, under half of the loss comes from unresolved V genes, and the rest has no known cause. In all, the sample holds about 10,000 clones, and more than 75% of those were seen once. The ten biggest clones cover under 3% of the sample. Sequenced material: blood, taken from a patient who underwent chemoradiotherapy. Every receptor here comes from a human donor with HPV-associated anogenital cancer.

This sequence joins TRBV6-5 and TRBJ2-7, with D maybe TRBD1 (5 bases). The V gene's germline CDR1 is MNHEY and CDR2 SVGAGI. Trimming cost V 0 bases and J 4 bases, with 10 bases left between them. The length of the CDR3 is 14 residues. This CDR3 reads CASSYSYRNYEQYF. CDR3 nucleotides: TGTGCCAGCAGTTACTCATACAGGAATTACGAGCAGTACTTC.

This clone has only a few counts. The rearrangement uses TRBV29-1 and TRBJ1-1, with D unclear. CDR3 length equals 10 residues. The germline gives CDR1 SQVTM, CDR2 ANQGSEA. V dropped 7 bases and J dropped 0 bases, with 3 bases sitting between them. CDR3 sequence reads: CSALNTEAFF. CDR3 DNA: TGCAGCGCCCTGAACACTGAAGCTTTCTTT.

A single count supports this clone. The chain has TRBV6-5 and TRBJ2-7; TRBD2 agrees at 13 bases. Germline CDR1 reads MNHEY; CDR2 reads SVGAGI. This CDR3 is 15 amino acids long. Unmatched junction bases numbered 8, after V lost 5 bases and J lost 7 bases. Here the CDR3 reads CASSRTSGGPREQYF. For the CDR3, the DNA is TGTGCCAGCAGTAGGACTAGCGGGGGTCCTCGTGAGCAGTACTTC.

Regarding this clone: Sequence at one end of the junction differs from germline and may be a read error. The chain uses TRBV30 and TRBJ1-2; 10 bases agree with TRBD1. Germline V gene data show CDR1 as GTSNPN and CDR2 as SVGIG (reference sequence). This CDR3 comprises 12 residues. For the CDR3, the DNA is TGTGCCTGGAGTCAGACAGGGGGCTCCTCAAATTTC. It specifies CAWSQTGGSSNF. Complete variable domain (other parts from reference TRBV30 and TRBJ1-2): SQTIHQWPATLVQPVGSPLSLECTVEGTSNPNLYWYRQAAGRGLQLLFYSVGIGQISSEVPQNLSASRPQDRQFILSSKKLLLSDSGFYLCAWSQTGGSSNFGSGTRLTVV.

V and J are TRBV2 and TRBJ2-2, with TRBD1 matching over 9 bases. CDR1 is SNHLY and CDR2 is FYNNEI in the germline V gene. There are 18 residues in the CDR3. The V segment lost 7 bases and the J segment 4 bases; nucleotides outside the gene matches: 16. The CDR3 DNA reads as TGTGCCAGCACCCCCCGGGGGCCGGGACAGGGTTTCACCGGGGAGCTGTTTTTT. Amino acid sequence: CASTPRGPGQGFTGELFF.

CDR3 sequence: CASSTGAYEQYF. The CDR3 coding sequence is TGTGCCAGCAGCACAGGGGCCTACGAGCAGTACTTC. The J gene is TRBJ2-7, the V gene TRBV7-2, with 7 bases identical to TRBD1. Germline CDR1 is SGHTA and CDR2 is FQGNSA. CDR3 length: 12 residues. J was trimmed by 2 bases and V by 5 bases; bases with no gene match: 0.

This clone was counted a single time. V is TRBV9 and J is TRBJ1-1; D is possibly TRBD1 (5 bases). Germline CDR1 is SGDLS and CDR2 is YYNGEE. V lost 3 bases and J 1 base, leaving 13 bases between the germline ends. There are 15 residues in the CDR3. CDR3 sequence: CASSGAGTGNTEAFF. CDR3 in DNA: TGTGCCAGCAGCGGGGCCGGGACTGGGAACACTGAAGCTTTCTTT.

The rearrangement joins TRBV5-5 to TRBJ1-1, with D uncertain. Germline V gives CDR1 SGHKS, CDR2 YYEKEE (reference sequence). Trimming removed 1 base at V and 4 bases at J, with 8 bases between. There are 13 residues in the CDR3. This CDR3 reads CASSLSWGTEAFF. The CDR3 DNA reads TGTGCCAGCAGCTTGTCATGGGGCACTGAAGCTTTCTTT.

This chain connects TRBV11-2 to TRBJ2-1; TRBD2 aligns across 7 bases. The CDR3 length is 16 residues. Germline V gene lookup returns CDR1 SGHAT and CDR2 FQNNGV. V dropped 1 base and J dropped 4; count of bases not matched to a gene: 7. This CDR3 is CASSLGGRGSYNEQFF. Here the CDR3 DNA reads TGTGCCAGCAGCTTAGGCGGGCGGGGGTCTTACAATGAGCAGTTCTTC.

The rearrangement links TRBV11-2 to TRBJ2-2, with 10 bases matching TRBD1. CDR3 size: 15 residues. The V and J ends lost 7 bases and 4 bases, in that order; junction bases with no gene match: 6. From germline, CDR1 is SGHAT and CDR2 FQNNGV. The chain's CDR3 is CASTRDRGTTGELFF. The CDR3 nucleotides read TGTGCCAGCACCAGGGACAGGGGTACCACCGGGGAGCTGTTTTTT.

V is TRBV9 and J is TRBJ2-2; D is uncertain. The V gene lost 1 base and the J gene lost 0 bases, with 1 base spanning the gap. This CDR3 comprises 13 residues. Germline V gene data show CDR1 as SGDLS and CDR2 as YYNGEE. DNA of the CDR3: TGTGCCAGCAGCGTATCGAACACCGGGGAGCTGTTTTTT. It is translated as CASSVSNTGELFF.

CDR3: CASRAGQGARRETQYF. The CDR3, as DNA: TGCGCCAGCAGGGCAGGACAGGGGGCTCGAAGAGAGACCCAGTACTTC. The chain links TRBV5-1 to TRBJ2-5; TRBD1 agrees at 11 bases. Germline CDR1 is SGHRS and CDR2 is YFSETQ. V lost 5 bases and J lost 4; bases outside the gene matches: 10. CDR3 length equals 16 residues.

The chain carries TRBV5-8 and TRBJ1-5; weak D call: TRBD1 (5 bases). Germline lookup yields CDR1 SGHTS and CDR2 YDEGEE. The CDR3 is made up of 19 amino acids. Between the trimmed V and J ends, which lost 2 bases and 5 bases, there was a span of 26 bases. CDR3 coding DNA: TGTGCCAGCAGCTTTTACTCCCAATCCGGCGGGGCAGGGTATCAGCCCCAGCATTTT. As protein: CASSFYSQSGGAGYQPQHF.

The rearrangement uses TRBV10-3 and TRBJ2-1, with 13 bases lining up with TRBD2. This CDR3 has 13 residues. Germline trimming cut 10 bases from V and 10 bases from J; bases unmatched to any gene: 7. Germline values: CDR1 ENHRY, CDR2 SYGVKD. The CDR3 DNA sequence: TGTGCCACCGGACTAGCGGGGGTTCAGGAGCAGTTCTTC. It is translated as CATGLAGVQEQFF.

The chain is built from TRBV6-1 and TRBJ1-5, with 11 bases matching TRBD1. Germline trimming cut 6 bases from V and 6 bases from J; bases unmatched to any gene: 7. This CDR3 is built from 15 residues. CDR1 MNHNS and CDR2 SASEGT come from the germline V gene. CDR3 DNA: TGTGCCAGCAGGTTGGGACAGGGGGAAGGTCAGCCCCAGCATTTT. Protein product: CASRLGQGEGQPQHF.

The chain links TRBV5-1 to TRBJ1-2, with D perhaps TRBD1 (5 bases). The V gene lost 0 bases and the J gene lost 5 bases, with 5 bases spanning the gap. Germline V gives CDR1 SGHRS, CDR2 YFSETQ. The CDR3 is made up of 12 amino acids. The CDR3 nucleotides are TGCGCCAGCAGCTTGGGGGGGTATGGCTACACCTTC. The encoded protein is CASSLGGYGYTF.

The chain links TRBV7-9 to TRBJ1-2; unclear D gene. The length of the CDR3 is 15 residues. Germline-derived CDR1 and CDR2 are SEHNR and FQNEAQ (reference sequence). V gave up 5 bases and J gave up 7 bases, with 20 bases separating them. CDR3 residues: CASSRKSDGVSGYTF. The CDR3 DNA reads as TGTGCCAGCAGCCGAAAATCGGACGGGGTGTCTGGCTACACCTTC. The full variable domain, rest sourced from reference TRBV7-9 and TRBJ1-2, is DTGVSQNPRHKITKRGQNVTFRCDPISEHNRLYWYRQTLGQGPEFLTYFQNEAQLEKSRLLSDRFSAERPKGSFSTLEIQRTEQGDSAMYLCASSRKSDGVSGYTFGSGTRLTVV.

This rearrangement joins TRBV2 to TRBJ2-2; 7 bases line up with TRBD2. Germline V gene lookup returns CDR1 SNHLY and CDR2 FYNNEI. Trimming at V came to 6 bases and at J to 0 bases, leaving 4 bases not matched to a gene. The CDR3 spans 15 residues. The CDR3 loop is CASRTGGANTGELFF. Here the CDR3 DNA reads TGTGCCAGCAGGACGGGGGGTGCGAACACCGGGGAGCTGTTTTTT. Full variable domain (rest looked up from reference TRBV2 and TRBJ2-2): EPEVTQTPSHQVTQMGQEVILRCVPISNHLYFYWYRQILGQKVEFLVSFYNNEISEKSEIFDDQFSVERPDGSNFTLKIRSTKLEDSAMYFCASRTGGANTGELFFGEGSRLTVL.

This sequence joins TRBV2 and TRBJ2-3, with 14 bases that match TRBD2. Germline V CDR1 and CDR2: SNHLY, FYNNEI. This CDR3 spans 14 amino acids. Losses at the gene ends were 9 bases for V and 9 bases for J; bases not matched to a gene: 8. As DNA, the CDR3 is TGTGCCAGAACCGGGACTAGCGGGGGTAAGACGCAGTATTTT. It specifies CARTGTSGGKTQYF.

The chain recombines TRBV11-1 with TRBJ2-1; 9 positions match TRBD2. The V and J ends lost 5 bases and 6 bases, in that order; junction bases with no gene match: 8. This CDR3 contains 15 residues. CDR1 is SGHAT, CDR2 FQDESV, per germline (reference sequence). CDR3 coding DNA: TGTGCCAGCAGCCCAGAGTTACTAGCGGGCAATGAGCAGTTCTTC. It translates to CASSPELLAGNEQFF.